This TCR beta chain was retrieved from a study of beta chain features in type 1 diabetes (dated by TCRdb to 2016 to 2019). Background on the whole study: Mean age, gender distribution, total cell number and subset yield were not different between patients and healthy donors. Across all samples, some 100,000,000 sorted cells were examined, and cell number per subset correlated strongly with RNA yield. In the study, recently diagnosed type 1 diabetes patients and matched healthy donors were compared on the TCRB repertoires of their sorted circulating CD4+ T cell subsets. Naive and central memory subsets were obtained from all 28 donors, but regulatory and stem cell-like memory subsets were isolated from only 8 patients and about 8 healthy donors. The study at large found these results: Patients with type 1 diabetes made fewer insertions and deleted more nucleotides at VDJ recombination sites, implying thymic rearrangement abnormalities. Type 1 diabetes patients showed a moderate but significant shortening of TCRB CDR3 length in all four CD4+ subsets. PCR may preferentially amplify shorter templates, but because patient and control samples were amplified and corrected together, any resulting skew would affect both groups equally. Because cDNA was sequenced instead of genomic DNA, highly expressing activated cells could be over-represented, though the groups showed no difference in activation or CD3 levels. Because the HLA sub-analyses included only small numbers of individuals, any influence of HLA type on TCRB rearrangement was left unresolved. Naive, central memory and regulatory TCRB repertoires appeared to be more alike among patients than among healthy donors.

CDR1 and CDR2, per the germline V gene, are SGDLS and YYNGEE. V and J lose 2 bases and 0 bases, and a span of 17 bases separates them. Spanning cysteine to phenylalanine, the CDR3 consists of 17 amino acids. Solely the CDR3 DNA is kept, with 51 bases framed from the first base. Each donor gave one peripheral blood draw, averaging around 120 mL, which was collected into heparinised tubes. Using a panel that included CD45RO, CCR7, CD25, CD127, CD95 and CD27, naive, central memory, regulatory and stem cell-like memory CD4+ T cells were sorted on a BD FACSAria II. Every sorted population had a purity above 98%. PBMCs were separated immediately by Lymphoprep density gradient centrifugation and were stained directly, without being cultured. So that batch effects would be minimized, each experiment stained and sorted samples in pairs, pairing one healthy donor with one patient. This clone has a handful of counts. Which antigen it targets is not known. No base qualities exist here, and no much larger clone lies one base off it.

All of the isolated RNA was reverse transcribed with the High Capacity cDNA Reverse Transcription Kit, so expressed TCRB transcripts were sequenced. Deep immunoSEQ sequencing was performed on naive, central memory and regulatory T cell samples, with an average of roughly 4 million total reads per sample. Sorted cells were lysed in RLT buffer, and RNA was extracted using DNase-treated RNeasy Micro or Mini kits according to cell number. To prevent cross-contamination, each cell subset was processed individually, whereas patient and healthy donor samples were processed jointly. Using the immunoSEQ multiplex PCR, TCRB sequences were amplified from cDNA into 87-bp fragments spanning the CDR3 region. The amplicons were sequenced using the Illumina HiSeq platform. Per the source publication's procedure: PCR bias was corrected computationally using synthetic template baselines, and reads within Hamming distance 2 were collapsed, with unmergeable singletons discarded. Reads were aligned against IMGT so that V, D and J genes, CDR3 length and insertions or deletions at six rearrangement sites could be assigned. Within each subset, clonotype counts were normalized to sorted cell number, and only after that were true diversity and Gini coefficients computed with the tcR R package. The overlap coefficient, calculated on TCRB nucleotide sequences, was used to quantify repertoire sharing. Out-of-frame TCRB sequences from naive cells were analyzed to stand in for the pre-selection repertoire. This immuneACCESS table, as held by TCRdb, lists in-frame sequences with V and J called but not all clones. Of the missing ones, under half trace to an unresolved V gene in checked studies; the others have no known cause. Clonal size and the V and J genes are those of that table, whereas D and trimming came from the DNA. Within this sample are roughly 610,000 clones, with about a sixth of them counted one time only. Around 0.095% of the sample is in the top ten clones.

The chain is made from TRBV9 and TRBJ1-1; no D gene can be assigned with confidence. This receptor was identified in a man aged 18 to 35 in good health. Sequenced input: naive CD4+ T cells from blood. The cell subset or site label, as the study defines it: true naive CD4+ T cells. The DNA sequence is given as TGTGCCAGCAGCGTTCACTCGGCCGCGCTTATGAACACTGAAGCTTTCTTT. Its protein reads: CASSVHSAALMNTEAFF.